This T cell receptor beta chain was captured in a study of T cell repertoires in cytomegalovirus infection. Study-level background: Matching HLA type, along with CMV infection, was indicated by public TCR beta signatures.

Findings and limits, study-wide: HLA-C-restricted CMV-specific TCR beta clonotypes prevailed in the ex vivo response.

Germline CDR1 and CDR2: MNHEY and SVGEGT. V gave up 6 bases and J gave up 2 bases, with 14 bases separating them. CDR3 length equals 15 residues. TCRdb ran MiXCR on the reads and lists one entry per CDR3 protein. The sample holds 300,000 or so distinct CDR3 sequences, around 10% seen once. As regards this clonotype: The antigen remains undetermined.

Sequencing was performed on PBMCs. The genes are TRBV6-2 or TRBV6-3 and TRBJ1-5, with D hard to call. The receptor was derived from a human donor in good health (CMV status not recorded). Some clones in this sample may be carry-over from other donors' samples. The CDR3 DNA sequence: TGTGCCAGCAGGCCACGGTCCAAGGGCAATCAGCCCCAGCATTTT. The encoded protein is CASRPRSKGNQPQHF.